Listed below are T cell receptor beta chains from one sample, sequenced in a study of blood T cell repertoires in COVID-19. Sequencing was performed with immunoSEQ multiplex PCR; in TCRdb, only in-frame clones are kept and a portion is missing. The table lists hundreds of thousands of clones, 81% of them singletons. Sequencing was performed on peripheral blood. Source of these receptors: a woman older than 75 with COVID-19, enrolled during active disease. CDR3s include the opening cysteine and the closing phenylalanine or tryptophan. D genes are given only for firm matches. A clone size is listed for some rows: how often the clone was seen (once, few, many), or a class if it is expanded.

j_call d_call v_call clone_size cdr3_length cdr3_nt cdr3_aa
TRBJ2-1 - TRBV19 - 11 TGTGCCAGTAGTACGTCGAATGAGCAGTTCTTC CASSTSNEQFF
TRBJ2-7 TRBD2 TRBV7-2 few 18 TGTGCCAGCAGCTTAGATAAATTGGGACTAGCGCCAACTAGCGAGCAGTACTTC CASSLDKLGLAPTSEQYF
TRBJ2-1 - TRBV29-1 few 14 TGCAGCGTTGCCTCTAGAGGATCCTACAATGAGCAGTTCTTC CSVASRGSYNEQFF
TRBJ1-1 - TRBV6-4 - 13 TGTGCCAGCTCCATGATGGGGGGCACTGAAGCTTTCTTT CASSMMGGTEAFF
TRBJ2-4 - TRBV12-3/TRBV12-4 - 13 TGTGCCAGCAGTTTAAAGGGGAAAAACATTCAGTACTTC CASSLKGKNIQYF
TRBJ1-1 - TRBV7-8 - 13 TGTGCCAGCAGCCCCTCGGGGAACACTGAAGCTTTCTTT CASSPSGNTEAFF
TRBJ2-1 TRBD1 TRBV7-2 - 16 TGTGCCAGCAGCGCCATGGGGACAGGGCCTAGGAATGAGCAGTTCTTC CASSAMGTGPRNEQFF
TRBJ1-1 - TRBV10-3 few 11 TGTGCCATCAGTGAGAGAGGTGAAGCTTTCTTT CAISERGEAFF
TRBJ2-1 - TRBV10-1 - 14 TGCGCCAGCAGTTTCTGGGACTCCAACAATGAGCAGTTCTTC CASSFWDSNNEQFF
TRBJ2-1 - TRBV9 - 13 TGTGCCAGCAGCGTAGAAGGGGGAAATGAGCAGTTCTTC CASSVEGGNEQFF
TRBJ2-5 TRBD1 TRBV28 - 13 TGTGCCAGCAGGGGGACAGGGAGGGAGACCCAGTACTTC CASRGTGRETQYF
TRBJ2-1 TRBD2 TRBV7-3 - 17 TGTGCCAGCAGCCCACGGTCCTTGGCGGGAGGGAACAATGAGCAGTTCTTC CASSPRSLAGGNNEQFF
TRBJ1-6 - TRBV19 - 13 TGTGCCAGTAGTAGCAGGGAGGGTTCACCCCTCCACTTT CASSSREGSPLHF
TRBJ2-5 - TRBV4-2 - 14 TGTGCCAGCAGCCAAGTCAACGGCCAAGAGACCCAGTACTTC CASSQVNGQETQYF
TRBJ2-3 - TRBV4-3 many 17 TGCGCCAGCAGCCCCCTCCGGGGAAAAGCGGGCACAGATACGCAGTATTTT CASSPLRGKAGTDTQYF
TRBJ1-5 - TRBV24-1 - 14 TGTGCCACCAGTCTAAGGGAGATTAATCAGCCCCAGCATTTT CATSLREINQPQHF